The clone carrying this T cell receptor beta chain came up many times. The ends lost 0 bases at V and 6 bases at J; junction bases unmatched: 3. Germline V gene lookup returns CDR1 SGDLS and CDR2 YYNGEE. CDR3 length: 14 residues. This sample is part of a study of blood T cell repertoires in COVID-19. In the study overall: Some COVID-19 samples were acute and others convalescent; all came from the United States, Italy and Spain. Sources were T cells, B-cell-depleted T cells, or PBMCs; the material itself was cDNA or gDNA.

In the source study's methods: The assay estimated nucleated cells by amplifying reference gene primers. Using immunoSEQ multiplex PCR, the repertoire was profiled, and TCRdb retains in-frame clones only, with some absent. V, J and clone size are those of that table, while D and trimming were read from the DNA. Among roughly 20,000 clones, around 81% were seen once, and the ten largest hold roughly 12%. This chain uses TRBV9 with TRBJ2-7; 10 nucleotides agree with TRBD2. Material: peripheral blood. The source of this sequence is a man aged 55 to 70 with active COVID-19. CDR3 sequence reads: CASSVGTSGSEQYF. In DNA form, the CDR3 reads TGTGCCAGCAGCGTAGGGACTAGCGGTTCCGAGCAGTACTTC.